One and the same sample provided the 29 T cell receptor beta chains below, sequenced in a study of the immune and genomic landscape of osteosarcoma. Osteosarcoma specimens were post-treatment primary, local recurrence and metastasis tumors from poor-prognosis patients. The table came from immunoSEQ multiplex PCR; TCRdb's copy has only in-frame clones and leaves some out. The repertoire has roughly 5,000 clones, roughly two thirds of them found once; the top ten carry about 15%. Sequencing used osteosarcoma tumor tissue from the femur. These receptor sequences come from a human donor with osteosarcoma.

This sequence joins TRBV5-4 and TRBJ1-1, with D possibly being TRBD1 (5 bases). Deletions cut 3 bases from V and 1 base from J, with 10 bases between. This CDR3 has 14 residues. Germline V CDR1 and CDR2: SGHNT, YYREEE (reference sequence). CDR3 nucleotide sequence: TGTGCCAGCAGCTGGAGTACAGGGAACACTGAAGCTTTCTTT. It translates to CASSWSTGNTEAFF. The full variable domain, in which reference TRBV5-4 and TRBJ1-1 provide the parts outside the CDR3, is ETGVTQSPTHLIKTRGQQVTLRCSSQSGHNTVSWYQQALGQGPQFIFQYYREEENGRGNFPPRFSGLQFPNYSSELNVNALELDDSALYLCASSWSTGNTEAFFGQGTRLTVV.

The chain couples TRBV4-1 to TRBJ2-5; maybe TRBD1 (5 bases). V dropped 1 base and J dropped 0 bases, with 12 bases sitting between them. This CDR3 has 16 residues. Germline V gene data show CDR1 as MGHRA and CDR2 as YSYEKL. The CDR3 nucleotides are TGCGCCAGCAGCCAAGTTCAGGGCCTATACCAAGAGACCCAGTACTTC. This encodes CASSQVQGLYQETQYF.

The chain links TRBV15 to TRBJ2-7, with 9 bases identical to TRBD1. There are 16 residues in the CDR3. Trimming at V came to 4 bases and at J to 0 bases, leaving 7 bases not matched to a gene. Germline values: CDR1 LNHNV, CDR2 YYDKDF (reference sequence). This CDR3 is CATSKTRQGVSYEQYF. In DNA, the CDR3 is TGTGCCACCAGCAAAACTCGACAGGGGGTCTCCTACGAGCAGTACTTC. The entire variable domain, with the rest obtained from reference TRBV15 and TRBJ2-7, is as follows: DAMVIQNPRYQVTQFGKPVTLSCSQTLNHNVMYWYQQKSSQAPKLLFHYYDKDFNNEADTPDNFQSRRPNTSFCFLDIRSPGLGDTAMYLCATSKTRQGVSYEQYFGPGTRLTVT.

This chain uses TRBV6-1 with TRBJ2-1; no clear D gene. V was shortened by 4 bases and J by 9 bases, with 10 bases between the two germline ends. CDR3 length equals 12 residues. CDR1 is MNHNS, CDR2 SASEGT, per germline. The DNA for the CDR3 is TGTGCCAGCAGTGGCGCCTGGGCTGAGCAGTTCTTC. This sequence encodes CASSGAWAEQFF.

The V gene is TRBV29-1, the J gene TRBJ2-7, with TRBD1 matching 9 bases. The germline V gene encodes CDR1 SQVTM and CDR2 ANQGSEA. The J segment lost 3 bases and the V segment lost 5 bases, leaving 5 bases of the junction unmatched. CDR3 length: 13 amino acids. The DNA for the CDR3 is TGCAGCGTTAAGACGACAGGGGGCTACGAGCAGTACTTC. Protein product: CSVKTTGGYEQYF.

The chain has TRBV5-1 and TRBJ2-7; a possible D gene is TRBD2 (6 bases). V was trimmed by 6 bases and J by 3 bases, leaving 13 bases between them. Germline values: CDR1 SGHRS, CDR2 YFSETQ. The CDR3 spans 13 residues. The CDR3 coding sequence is TGCGCCAGCACAGAGGCGGGGAGCTACGAGCAGTACTTC. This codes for CASTEAGSYEQYF.

CDR3 sequence reads: CASSAGTSGTYEQYF. CDR3 nucleotide sequence: TGTGCCAGCAGTGCAGGGACTAGCGGAACCTACGAGCAGTACTTC. This rearrangement joins TRBV27 to TRBJ2-7; 11 bases match TRBD2. Germline CDR1 MNHEY, CDR2 SMNVEV (reference sequence). Trimming at V came to 5 bases and at J to 2 bases, leaving 5 bases not matched to a gene. CDR3 length equals 15 residues.

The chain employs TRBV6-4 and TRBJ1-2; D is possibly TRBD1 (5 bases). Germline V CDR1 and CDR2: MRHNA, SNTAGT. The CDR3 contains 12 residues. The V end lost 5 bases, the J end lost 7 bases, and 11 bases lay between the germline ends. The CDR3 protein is CASSPGFGGYTF. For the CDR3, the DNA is TGTGCCAGCAGTCCAGGGTTTGGTGGCTACACCTTC.

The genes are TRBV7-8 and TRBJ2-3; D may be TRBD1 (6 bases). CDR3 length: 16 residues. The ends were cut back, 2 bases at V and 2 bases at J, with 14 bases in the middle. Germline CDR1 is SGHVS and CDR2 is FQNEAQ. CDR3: CASSLFGTSLTDTQYF. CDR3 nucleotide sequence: TGTGCCAGCAGCTTATTCGGGACAAGTCTCACAGATACGCAGTATTTT. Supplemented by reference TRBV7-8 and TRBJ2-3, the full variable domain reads GAGVSQSPRYKVAKRGQDVALRCDPISGHVSLFWYQQALGQGPEFLTYFQNEAQLDKSGLPSDRFFAERPEGSVSTLKIQRTQQEDSAVYLCASSLFGTSLTDTQYFGPGTRLTVL.

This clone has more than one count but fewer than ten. CDR3 sequence: CASSIQLVGETQYF. DNA of the CDR3: TGTGCCAGCAGCATTCAACTGGTCGGAGAGACCCAGTACTTC. The chain carries TRBV7-2 and TRBJ2-5, with D uncertain. The germline gives CDR1 SGHTA, CDR2 FQGNSA. V gave up 5 bases and J gave up 4 bases, with 14 bases separating them. The CDR3 length is 14 residues. Supplemented by reference TRBV7-2 and TRBJ2-5, the full variable domain reads GAGVSQSPSNKVTEKGKDVELRCDPISGHTALYWYRQSLGQGLEFLIYFQGNSAPDKSGLPSDRFSAERTGGSVSTLTIQRTQQEDSAVYLCASSIQLVGETQYFGPGTRLLVL.

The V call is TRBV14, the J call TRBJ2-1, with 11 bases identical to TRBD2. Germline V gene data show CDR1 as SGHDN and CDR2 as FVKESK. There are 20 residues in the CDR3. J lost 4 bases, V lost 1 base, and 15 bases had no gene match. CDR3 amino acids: CASSQASARTWTSGYNEQFF. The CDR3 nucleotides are TGTGCCAGCAGCCAAGCGAGTGCCCGGACCTGGACTAGCGGGTACAATGAGCAGTTCTTC.

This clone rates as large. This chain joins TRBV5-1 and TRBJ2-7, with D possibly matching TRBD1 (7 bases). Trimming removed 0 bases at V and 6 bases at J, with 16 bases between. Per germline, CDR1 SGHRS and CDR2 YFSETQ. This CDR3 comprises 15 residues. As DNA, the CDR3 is TGCGCCAGCAGCTTGGCCCAGGGGGGAGGAATCGAGCAGTACTTC. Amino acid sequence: CASSLAQGGGIEQYF.

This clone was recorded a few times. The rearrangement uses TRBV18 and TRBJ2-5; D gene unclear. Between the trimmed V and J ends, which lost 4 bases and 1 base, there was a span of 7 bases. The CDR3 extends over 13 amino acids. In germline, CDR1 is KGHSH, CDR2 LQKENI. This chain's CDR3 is CASSLGSQETQYF. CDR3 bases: TGTGCCAGCTCACTAGGATCCCAAGAGACCCAGTACTTC.

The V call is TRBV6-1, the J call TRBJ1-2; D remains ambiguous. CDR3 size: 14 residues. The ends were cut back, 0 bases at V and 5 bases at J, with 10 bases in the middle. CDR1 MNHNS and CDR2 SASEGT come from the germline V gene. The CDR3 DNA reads TGTGCCAGCAGTGAAGCCAGTACAGTTTATGGCTACACCTTC. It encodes CASSEASTVYGYTF.

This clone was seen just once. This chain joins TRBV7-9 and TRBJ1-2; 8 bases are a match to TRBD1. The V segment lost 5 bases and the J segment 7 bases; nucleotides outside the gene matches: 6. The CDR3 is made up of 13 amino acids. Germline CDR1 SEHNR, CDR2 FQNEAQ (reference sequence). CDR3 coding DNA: TGTGCCAGCAGCACCTCGGACAGGGCTGGCTACACCTTC. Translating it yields CASSTSDRAGYTF.

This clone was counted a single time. This CDR3 is CASSVEPGYEQYF. The CDR3 nucleotides are TGTGCCAGCAGCGTAGAGCCGGGATACGAGCAGTACTTC. The V and J genes are TRBV9 and TRBJ2-7, with D tentatively TRBD2 (5 bases). The CDR3 sequence is 13 residues long. Trimming stripped 0 bases from V and 4 bases from J, with 8 bases between. Germline values: CDR1 SGDLS, CDR2 YYNGEE. The full variable domain, with the rest looked up from reference TRBV9 and TRBJ2-7, is DSGVTQTPKHLITATGQRVTLRCSPRSGDLSVYWYQQSLDQGLQFLIQYYNGEERAKGNILERFSAQQFPDLHSELNLSSLELGDSALYFCASSVEPGYEQYFGPGTRLTVT.

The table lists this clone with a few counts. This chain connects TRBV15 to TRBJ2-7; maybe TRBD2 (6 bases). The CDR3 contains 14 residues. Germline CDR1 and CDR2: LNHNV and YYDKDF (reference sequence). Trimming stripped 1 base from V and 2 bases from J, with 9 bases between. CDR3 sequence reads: CATSRGAGTYEQYF. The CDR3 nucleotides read TGTGCCACCAGCAGAGGAGCGGGTACCTACGAGCAGTACTTC.

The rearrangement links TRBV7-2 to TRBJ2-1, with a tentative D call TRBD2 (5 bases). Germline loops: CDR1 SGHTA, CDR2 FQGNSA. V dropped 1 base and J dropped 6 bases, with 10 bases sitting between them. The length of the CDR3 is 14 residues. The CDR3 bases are TGTGCCAGCAGCTTAGGGCTGGGGAGCAATGAGCAGTTCTTC. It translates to CASSLGLGSNEQFF.

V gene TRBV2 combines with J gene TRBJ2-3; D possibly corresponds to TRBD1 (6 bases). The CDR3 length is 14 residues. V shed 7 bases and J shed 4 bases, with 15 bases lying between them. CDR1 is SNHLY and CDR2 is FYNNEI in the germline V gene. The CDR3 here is CASNTYRESDTQYF. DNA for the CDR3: TGTGCCAGCAACACATACAGGGAATCAGATACGCAGTATTTT.

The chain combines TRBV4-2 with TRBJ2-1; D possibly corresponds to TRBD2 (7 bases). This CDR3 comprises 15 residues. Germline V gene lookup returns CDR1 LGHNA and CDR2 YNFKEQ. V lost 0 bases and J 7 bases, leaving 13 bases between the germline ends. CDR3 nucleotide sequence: TGTGCCAGCAGCCAAGATCTGGGGGGGGCTAATGAGCAGTTCTTC. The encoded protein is CASSQDLGGANEQFF.

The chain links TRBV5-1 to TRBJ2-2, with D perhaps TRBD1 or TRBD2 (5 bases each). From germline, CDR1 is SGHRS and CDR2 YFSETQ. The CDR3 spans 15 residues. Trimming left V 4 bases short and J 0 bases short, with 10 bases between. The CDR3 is CASSPGRTNTGELFF. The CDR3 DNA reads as TGCGCCAGCAGCCCGGGACGGACGAACACCGGGGAGCTGTTTTTT. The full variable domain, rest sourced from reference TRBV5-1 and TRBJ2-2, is KAGVTQTPRYLIKTRGQQVTLSCSPISGHRSVSWYQQTPGQGLQFLFEYFSETQRNKGNFPGRFSGRQFSNSRSEMNVSTLELGDSALYLCASSPGRTNTGELFFGEGSRLTVL.

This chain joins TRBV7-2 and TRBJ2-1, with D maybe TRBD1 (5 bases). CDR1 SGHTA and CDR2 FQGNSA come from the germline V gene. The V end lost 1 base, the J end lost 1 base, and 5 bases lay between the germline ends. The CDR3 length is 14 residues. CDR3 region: CASSLDRSYNEQFF. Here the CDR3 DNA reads TGTGCCAGCAGCTTAGACAGGTCCTACAATGAGCAGTTCTTC. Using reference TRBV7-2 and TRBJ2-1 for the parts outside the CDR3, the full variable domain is GAGVSQSPSNKVTEKGKDVELRCDPISGHTALYWYRQSLGQGLEFLIYFQGNSAPDKSGLPSDRFSAERTGGSVSTLTIQRTQQEDSAVYLCASSLDRSYNEQFFGPGTRLTVL.

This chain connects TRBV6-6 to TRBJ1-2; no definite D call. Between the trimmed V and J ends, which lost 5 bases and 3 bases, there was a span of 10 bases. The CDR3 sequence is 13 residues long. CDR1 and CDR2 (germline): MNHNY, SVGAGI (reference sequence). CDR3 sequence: CASSPLGDYGYTF. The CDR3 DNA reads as TGTGCCAGCAGTCCTCTGGGAGACTATGGCTACACCTTC.

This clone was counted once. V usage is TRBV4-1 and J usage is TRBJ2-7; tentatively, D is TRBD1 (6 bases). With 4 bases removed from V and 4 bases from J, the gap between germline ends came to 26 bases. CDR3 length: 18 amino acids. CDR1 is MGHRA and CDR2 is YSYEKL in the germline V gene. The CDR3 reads CASSRRQVPGAAGYEQYF. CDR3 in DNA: TGCGCCAGCAGCCGCCGACAGGTTCCAGGGGCCGCAGGGTACGAGCAGTACTTC.

The CDR3: CASSDREVRSVDYGYTF. The DNA of the CDR3 is TGTGCCAGCAGTGATCGTGAAGTTCGGAGCGTCGACTATGGCTACACCTTC. The chain is built from TRBV11-1 and TRBJ1-2; no firm D call. V was trimmed by 6 bases and J by 3 bases, leaving 23 bases between them. There are 17 residues in the CDR3. Germline-derived CDR1 and CDR2 are SGHAT and FQDESV (reference sequence).

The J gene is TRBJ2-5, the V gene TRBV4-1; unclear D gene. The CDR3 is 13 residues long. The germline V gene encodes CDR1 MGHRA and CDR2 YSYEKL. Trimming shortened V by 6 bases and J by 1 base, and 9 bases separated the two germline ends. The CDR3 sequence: CASRRRVQETQYF. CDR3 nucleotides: TGCGCCAGCAGACGTAGGGTCCAAGAGACCCAGTACTTC.

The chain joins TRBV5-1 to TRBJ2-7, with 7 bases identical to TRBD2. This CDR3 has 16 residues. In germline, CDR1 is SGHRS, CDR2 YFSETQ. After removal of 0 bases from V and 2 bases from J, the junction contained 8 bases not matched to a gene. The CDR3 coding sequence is TGCGCCAGCAGCTTGGCGGGGGGAGGCTCTACCTACGAGCAGTACTTC. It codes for CASSLAGGGSTYEQYF.

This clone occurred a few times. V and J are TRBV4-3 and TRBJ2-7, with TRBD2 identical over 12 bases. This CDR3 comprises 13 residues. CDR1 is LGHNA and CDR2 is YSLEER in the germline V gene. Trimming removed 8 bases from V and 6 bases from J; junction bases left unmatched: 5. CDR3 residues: CASAGLAGGEQYF. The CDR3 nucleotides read TGCGCCAGCGCGGGACTAGCGGGTGGCGAGCAGTACTTC.

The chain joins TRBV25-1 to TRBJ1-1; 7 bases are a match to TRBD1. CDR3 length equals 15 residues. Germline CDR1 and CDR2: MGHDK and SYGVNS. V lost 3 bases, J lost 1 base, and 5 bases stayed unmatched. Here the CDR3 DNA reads TGTGCCAGCAGTGACCGACAGGGCGGGAACACTGAAGCTTTCTTT. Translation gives CASSDRQGGNTEAFF.